The T cell receptor beta chain under discussion was sequenced for a study of identical twins. In this sample, this clonotype turned up a few times. Its specificity is not known. Via MiXCR, TCRdb re-called the 5' RACE reads, giving one row per CDR3 protein. The sample lists about 470,000 distinct CDR3 sequences, less than 25% occurring once. This CDR3 contains 11 residues. Germline loops: CDR1 ENHRY, CDR2 SYGVKD. V was clipped by 8 bases and J by 7 bases, with 6 bases between them. Findings and caveats of the study: Cord blood beta clonotypes that were abundant carried fewer insertions, and memory repertoires showed no such trend.

A further study also used this sample, focusing on T cells expressing NK-cell markers. Turning to that study: A handful of donors showed these clonotypes also leading the CD3+CD56-NKG2C+ fraction.

The TCR was taken from a young woman in good health. The chain employs TRBV10-3 and TRBJ1-6, with no clear D. The sequencing sample was made of CD4+ T cells sorted from blood. The CDR3 nucleotides read TGTGCCATCGGACCGAATTCACCCCTCCACTTT. Its protein product is CAIGPNSPLHF.